Following are 15 T cell receptor beta chains from one sample sequenced in a study of blood T cell repertoires in COVID-19. The assay was immunoSEQ multiplex PCR, and TCRdb's table has in-frame clones only and misses some. The sample contains roughly 8,100 clones, approximately 84% of which appear only once. Source material: peripheral blood. Receptor source: a human donor with active COVID-19. The donor label of this sample is uncertain.

V gene TRBV7-8 combines with J gene TRBJ2-3; no firm D call. The ends were cut back, 6 bases at V and 0 bases at J, with 19 bases in the middle. This CDR3 comprises 17 residues. Per germline, CDR1 SGHVS and CDR2 FQNEAQ. DNA of the CDR3: TGTGCCAGCAGATCTGTTCCCTTCGGTACTAGCACAGATACGCAGTATTTT. The encoded protein is CASRSVPFGTSTDTQYF.

This chain links TRBV10-3 with TRBJ1-1; D is perhaps TRBD1 (5 bases). Germline assignment: CDR1 ENHRY and CDR2 SYGVKD. V was pared by 0 bases and J by 4 bases, with 12 bases between. The CDR3 is made up of 15 amino acids. In nucleotides, the CDR3 is TGTGCCATCAGTGAGTCGGGGGGAACGGGCACTGAAGCTTTCTTT. Protein: CAISESGGTGTEAFF.

The rearrangement joins TRBV2 to TRBJ2-6; 7 bases agree with TRBD1. J lost 0 bases, V lost 6 bases, and 11 bases had no gene match. Germline CDR1 SNHLY, CDR2 FYNNEI. CDR3 size: 18 residues. CDR3 amino acids: CASRGDSETFSGANVLTF. The CDR3, as DNA: TGTGCCAGCAGGGGGGACAGCGAAACTTTCTCTGGGGCCAACGTCCTGACTTTC. The variable domain in full, completed from reference TRBV2 and TRBJ2-6, reads EPEVTQTPSHQVTQMGQEVILRCVPISNHLYFYWYRQILGQKVEFLVSFYNNEISEKSEIFDDQFSVERPDGSNFTLKIRSTKLEDSAMYFCASRGDSETFSGANVLTFGAGSRLTVL.

This clone occurred a few times. CDR3: CASSSPGTVAYEQYF. CDR3 nucleotides: TGCGCCAGCAGCTCACCCGGGACAGTAGCCTACGAGCAGTACTTC. V is TRBV5-1 and J is TRBJ2-7, with 7 bases that match TRBD1. The CDR3 consists of 15 residues. Losses at the gene ends were 3 bases for V and 2 bases for J; bases not matched to a gene: 8. Germline CDR1 SGHRS, CDR2 YFSETQ.

The chain employs TRBV28 and TRBJ2-2; maybe TRBD1 (5 bases). V lost 5 bases and J lost 4, with 11 bases in between. Per germline, CDR1 MDHEN and CDR2 SYDVKM. CDR3 length: 14 amino acids. CDR3 loop: CASSTSDSTGELFF. The CDR3 region has the DNA TGTGCCAGCAGTACCTCCGACAGCACCGGGGAGCTGTTTTTT.

This sequence joins TRBV4-1 and TRBJ2-7; 12 bases agree with TRBD2. Germline V gene lookup returns CDR1 MGHRA and CDR2 YSYEKL. Trimming removed 4 bases from V and 3 bases from J; junction bases left unmatched: 4. This CDR3 contains 15 residues. The CDR3: CASSPLTSGSYEQYF. In nucleotides, the CDR3 is TGCGCCAGCAGCCCGTTGACTAGCGGGAGCTACGAGCAGTACTTC.

The V call is TRBV19, the J call TRBJ2-7; TRBD2 is a possible D gene (5 bases). Germline CDR1 reads LNHDA; CDR2 reads SQIVND (reference sequence). V was clipped by 9 bases and J by 0 bases, with 21 bases between them. This CDR3 spans 16 amino acids. This CDR3 reads CARDGGPALHSYEQYF. The CDR3 region has the DNA TGTGCCAGAGACGGAGGACCGGCTCTCCACTCCTACGAGCAGTACTTC.

In DNA form, the CDR3 reads TGTGCCAGCAGTTTGATGGGGCCAATGGGGCAGTACTTC. This codes for CASSLMGPMGQYF. V usage is TRBV28 and J usage is TRBJ2-7, with D possibly being TRBD1 (5 bases). The ends were cut back, 3 bases at V and 9 bases at J, with 15 bases in the middle. CDR3 length: 13 residues. Germline V gene data show CDR1 as MDHEN and CDR2 as SYDVKM.

The J gene is TRBJ2-3, the V gene TRBV4-1; TRBD2 matches at 10 bases. CDR1 and CDR2 from the germline V gene are MGHRA and YSYEKL. Trimming cost V 1 base and J 3 bases; bases outside gene matches: 7. The CDR3 sequence is 17 residues long. The CDR3 protein is CASSQGPSGSTTDTQYF. The CDR3 region has the DNA TGCGCCAGCAGCCAAGGTCCTAGCGGGAGTACAACAGATACGCAGTATTTT.

The V call is TRBV5-1, the J call TRBJ2-7; D is undetermined. Between the trimmed V and J ends, which lost 0 bases and 6 bases, there was a span of 10 bases. CDR1 SGHRS and CDR2 YFSETQ come from the germline V gene. The CDR3 is 13 amino acids. The chain's CDR3 is CASSLGWPREQYF. The CDR3 DNA reads as TGCGCCAGCAGCTTGGGATGGCCTCGCGAGCAGTACTTC.

The gene calls are TRBV6-4 and TRBJ1-1; D is unclear. Germline V gene lookup returns CDR1 MRHNA and CDR2 SNTAGT. Trimming left V 2 bases short and J 1 base short, with 5 bases between. The CDR3 extends over 13 amino acids. The CDR3 nucleotides read TGTGCCAGCAGTGACAACAGGAACACTGAAGCTTTCTTT. Translating gives CASSDNRNTEAFF.

The count of this clone is one. V usage is TRBV11-2 and J usage is TRBJ2-5, with 7 bases lining up with TRBD2. This CDR3 comprises 16 residues. CDR1 and CDR2 (germline): SGHAT, FQNNGV. The trim removed 1 base at V and 2 bases at J, leaving 7 bases unmatched. As DNA, the CDR3 is TGTGCCAGCAGCTTAGCTAGGCTAGCGGATCAAGAGACCCAGTACTTC. Its protein is CASSLARLADQETQYF.

The V gene is TRBV7-9, the J gene TRBJ2-3; 12 nucleotides agree with TRBD2. Germline values: CDR1 SEHNR, CDR2 FQNEAQ (reference sequence). This CDR3 is 15 amino acids long. V shed 6 bases and J 6 bases; nucleotides not matched to a gene: 7. CDR3 in amino acids: CASSFPTSGSDTQYF. CDR3 sequence (DNA): TGTGCCAGCAGTTTTCCGACTAGCGGGAGTGATACGCAGTATTTT.

Comments on this clone: One end of the junction is discordant with germline, which a read error may explain. The chain recombines TRBV2 with TRBJ2-7; TRBD1 agrees at 7 bases. The germline V gene encodes CDR1 SNHLY and CDR2 FYNNEI. This CDR3 has 12 residues. CDR3 sequence reads: CASRSPQPGQTF. CDR3 nucleotides: TGTGCCAGCAGATCACCCCAACCGGGACAGACGTTC.

CDR3: CASSPQHPNIQYF. In nucleotides, the CDR3 is TGTGCCAGCAGTCCACAGCACCCAAACATTCAGTACTTC. V usage is TRBV28 and J usage is TRBJ2-4; D is uncertain. Trimming removed 5 bases at V and 6 bases at J, with 11 bases between. The CDR3 spans 13 residues. Germline V gene sequence: CDR1 MDHEN, CDR2 SYDVKM.